This T cell receptor (beta chain) was obtained from a study of blood T cell repertoires in COVID-19. On the study more broadly: Both acute and convalescent COVID-19 samples were obtained from the United States, Italy and Spain. In each case, the material was cDNA or gDNA derived from T cells, B-cell-depleted T cells, or PBMCs.

In the original analysis: Reference gene primer amplification yielded estimated nucleated cell counts. TCRdb keeps only in-frame clones here, not all; method: immunoSEQ multiplex PCR. That table is the source of V, J and clone size, and D and trimming were worked out from the DNA. The sample has roughly 480,000 clones, nearly 90% seen once. Enrolment of Seattle patients took place during active infection, and they were followed longitudinally. Unmatched junction bases numbered 13, after V lost 0 bases and J lost 3 bases. The CDR3 extends over 20 amino acids. Germline-derived CDR1 and CDR2 are MGHRA and YSYEKL.

This TCR was sampled from a young man with COVID-19, enrolled during active disease. Specimen: peripheral blood. The rearrangement joins TRBV4-1 to TRBJ1-4, with 10 bases lining up with TRBD1. In nucleotides, the CDR3 is TGCGCCAGCAGCCAAGATGGGGACAGGGGCCCGGAATCTCCTAATGAAAAACTGTTTTTT. Translation gives CASSQDGDRGPESPNEKLFF.